This T cell receptor (beta chain) emerged from a study of neurological immune-mediated disorders. The cDNA was generated through 5'RACE incorporating 10-nucleotide random UMIs. MiXCR, applied by TCRdb to the 5' RACE reads, yields one record per CDR3 protein. The data hold tens of thousands of distinct CDR3 sequences, with around 5.2% observed a single time. The CDR3 has 13 amino acids. The germline V gene has CDR1 SGHRS and CDR2 YFSETQ. V lost 0 bases and J 7 bases, leaving 10 bases between the germline ends. This clonotype has a count of ten or more. The material sequenced was PBMCs. The rearrangement joins TRBV5-1 to TRBJ1-1; a possible D gene is TRBD1 (6 bases). The TCR originated in a man aged 18 to 30 with multiple sclerosis. CDR3 coding DNA: TGCGCCAGCAGCTTGGCAGGGGTCGGTGAAGCTTTCTTT. Translating it yields CASSLAGVGEAFF.